This T cell receptor beta chain is from a study of T cell repertoires in cytomegalovirus infection. MiXCR, applied by TCRdb to the reads, yields one record per CDR3 protein. The top ten hold 8% of the sample, which has about 100,000 distinct CDR3 sequences, 15% to 20% seen once. This clonotype turned up a few times. This clonotype was obtained from a human donor in good health (CMV status not recorded). Some clones in this sample may be carry-over from other donors' samples. The material sequenced was PBMCs.

Here the CDR3 DNA reads TGTGCCAGCAGTTTCCCGGGACAGGGGGACGGTGGCTACACCTTC. Translating gives CASSFPGQGDGGYTF. This rearrangement joins TRBV12-3 or TRBV12-4 to TRBJ1-2, with 11 bases aligning to TRBD1. With V trimmed by 3 bases and J by 7 bases, 7 bases remained unmatched. This CDR3 comprises 15 residues.